The sequence of this T cell receptor (beta chain) was determined in a study of T cell responses to AZD1222 COVID-19 vaccine. General study points: In a largely white British group with more females than males, clonal diversity was possibly underestimated. The reported proportion of spike-specific TCRs targeting unmutated variant regions was nearly half. Repertoire sampling happened only post peak T cell response. Spike-specific TCR breadth and depth grew following two AZD1222 doses.

TCRdb's copy holds only in-frame clones and misses some; the assay was immunoSEQ multiplex PCR. This table holds roughly 140,000 clones, 70% to 90% found once. This clone is a singleton in its sample. Its antigen is currently unknown. This CDR3 is 16 amino acids long. V lost 0 bases, J lost 6 bases, and 18 bases lay in between. The V gene's germline CDR1 is MNHEY and CDR2 SMNVEV (reference sequence). The rearrangement joins TRBV27 to TRBJ2-7; D not certain. The source is an adult in good health. Sequencing was performed on peripheral blood, taken on day 0 of MenACWY control vaccination. CDR3 sequence: CASSLSPFPGTSEQYF. The CDR3 DNA is TGTGCCAGCAGTTTATCCCCGTTCCCAGGCACGAGCGAGCAGTACTTC.